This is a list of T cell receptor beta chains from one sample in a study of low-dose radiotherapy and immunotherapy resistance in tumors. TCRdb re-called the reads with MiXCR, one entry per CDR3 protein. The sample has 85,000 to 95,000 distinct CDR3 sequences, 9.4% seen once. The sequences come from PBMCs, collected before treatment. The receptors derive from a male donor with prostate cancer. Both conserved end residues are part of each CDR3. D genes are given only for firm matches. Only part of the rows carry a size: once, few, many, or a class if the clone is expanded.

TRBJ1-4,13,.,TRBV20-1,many,TGCAGTGCTAGAGGTCTATATAATGAAAAACTGTTTTTT,CSARGLYNEKLFF
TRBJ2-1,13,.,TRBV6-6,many,TGTGCCAGCTCCCCCCCTGGGCACAATGAGCAGTTCTTC,CASSPPGHNEQFF
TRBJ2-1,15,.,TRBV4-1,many,TGCGCCAGCAGCCAAGATGCCTTACCCTACAATGAGCAGTTCTTC,CASSQDALPYNEQFF
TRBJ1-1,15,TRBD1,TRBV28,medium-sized,TGTGCCAGCAGTTCCCTAGGACAGGGTTCCACTGAAGCTTTCTTT,CASSSLGQGSTEAFF
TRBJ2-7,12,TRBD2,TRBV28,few,TGTGCCAGCAGCTGGTCGGGAGGCCAGCAGTACTTC,CASSWSGGQQYF
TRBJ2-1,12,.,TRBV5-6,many,TGTGCCAGCAGCTTGGTTTCGGGGGAGCAGTTCTTC,CASSLVSGEQFF
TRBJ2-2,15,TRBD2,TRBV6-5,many,TGTGCCAGATCTCGACTAGCCGGGGTCACCGGGGAGCTGTTTTTT,CARSRLAGVTGELFF
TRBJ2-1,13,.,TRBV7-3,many,TGTGCCAGCAGCTTAAGCGCAGCGGGTGAGCAGTTCTTC,CASSLSAAGEQFF
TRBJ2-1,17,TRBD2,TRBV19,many,TGTGCCAGTAGTACCCGAAGCGGGGGAATCTCCTACAATGAGCAGTTCTTC,CASSTRSGGISYNEQFF
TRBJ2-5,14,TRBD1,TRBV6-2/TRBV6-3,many,TGTGCCAGCAGTTCGGACAGGGTGGGAGAGACCCAGTACTTC,CASSSDRVGETQYF
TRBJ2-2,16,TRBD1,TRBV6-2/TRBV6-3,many,TGTGCCAGCAGACTACCTCGGACAGGGGAGGACGGGGAGCTGTTTTTT,CASRLPRTGEDGELFF
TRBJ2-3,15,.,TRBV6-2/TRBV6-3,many,TGTGCCAGCAGTTACCCCGCCAGGGGAGGAGATACGCAGTATTTT,CASSYPARGGDTQYF
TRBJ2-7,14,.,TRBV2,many,TGTGCCAGCAAAAGGACCGAGACTATTCACGAGCAGTACTTC,CASKRTETIHEQYF
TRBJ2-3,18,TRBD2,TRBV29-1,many,TGCAGCGTTGCAAGGGGGCTAGCGGGAGTTCGAGGCACAGATACGCAGTATTTT,CSVARGLAGVRGTDTQYF
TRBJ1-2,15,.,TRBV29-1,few,TGCAGCGTGGAGGTCGGGGGCGGCGCACGCTATGGCTACACCTTC,CSVEVGGGARYGYTF
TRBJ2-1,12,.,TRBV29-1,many,TGCAGCGTTTTCTTCGGTTACAATGAGCAGTTCTTC,CSVFFGYNEQFF
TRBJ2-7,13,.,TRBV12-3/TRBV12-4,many,TGTGCCAGCAGTTTGGCGGGATCCAACGAGCAGTACTTC,CASSLAGSNEQYF
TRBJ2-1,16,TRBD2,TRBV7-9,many,TGTGCCAGCAGCCCATTTAGCGGGAGGGACAACAATGAGCAGTTCTTC,CASSPFSGRDNNEQFF
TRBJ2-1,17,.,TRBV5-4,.,TGTGCCAGCAGCTTACTTGGAGGGCCTTCATCCTACAATGAGCAGTTCTTC,CASSLLGGPSSYNEQFF
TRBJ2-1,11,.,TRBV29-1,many,TGCAGCGTTGTTAGGGATAATGAGCAGTTCTTC,CSVVRDNEQFF
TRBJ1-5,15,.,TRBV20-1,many,TGCAGTGCTAGAGATTACGGTCTCGGCAATCAGCCCCAGCATTTT,CSARDYGLGNQPQHF
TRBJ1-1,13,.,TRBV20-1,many,TGCACCGTTCTGAGGGGGGCAGGCTCTGAAGCTTTCTTT,CTVLRGAGSEAFF
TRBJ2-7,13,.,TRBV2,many,TGTGCCACCGAGGACGGGGGTCGCTACGAGCAGTACTTC,CATEDGGRYEQYF
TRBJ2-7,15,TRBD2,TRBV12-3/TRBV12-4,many,TGTGCCAGCAGTCCCAGCGGGAGTAGGCCTTACGAGCAGTACTTC,CASSPSGSRPYEQYF
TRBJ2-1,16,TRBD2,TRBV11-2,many,TGTGCCAGCAGCTTGGGGGGTAGCGGGAATAACAATGAGCAGTTCTTC,CASSLGGSGNNNEQFF
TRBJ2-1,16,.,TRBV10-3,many,TGTGCCATCAGTGAGTCGGCGGCAAGCTCCTACAATGAGCAGTTCTTC,CAISESAASSYNEQFF
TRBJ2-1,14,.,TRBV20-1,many,TGCAGTGCTAGGAAGGTAGCCGGTGACGGTGAGCAGTTCTTC,CSARKVAGDGEQFF
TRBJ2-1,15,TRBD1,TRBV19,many,TGTGCCAGTAGATCCGGGACAGGGTATGGGAATGAGCAGTTCTTC,CASRSGTGYGNEQFF